This T cell receptor beta chain stems from a study of identical twins. J gave up 13 bases and V 4 bases, and 5 bases lay outside the gene matches. Germline V gene data show CDR1 as KGHSH and CDR2 as LQKENI. The CDR3 totals 13 residues. To note about this clonotype: Antigen specificity is unknown. A much bigger clone sits one base away, suggesting this may be a read error.

Carrying unique molecular identifiers, the cDNA also gained a universal primer site through template switching. One entry per CDR3 protein, called by TCRdb with MiXCR from the 5' RACE reads. The sample has approximately 1.8 million distinct CDR3 sequences, roughly a third seen once. General observations from the study: Where beta out-of-frame sequences were concerned, excess twin sharing was weaker. Fewer insertions marked abundant cord blood beta clonotypes; young adult naive trended weakly, memory not at all. The study drew conclusions from cross-sectional statistical analysis, not from following the same donors.

The receptor was isolated from a newborn girl in good health. Specimen: cord blood. The chain uses TRBV18 and TRBJ2-1; the match to TRBD2 covers 12 bases. CDR3 loop: CASSRTSGETQFF. CDR3 nucleotide sequence: TGTGCCAGCTCACGGACTAGCGGGGAGACCCAGTTCTTC.